The 10 T cell receptor beta chains below were found in one sample sequenced in a study of PD-1 blockade in classical Hodgkin lymphoma (dated by TCRdb to about 2020). Receptor libraries were prepared by the immunoSEQ multiplex PCR assay. Here the immuneACCESS table is served through TCRdb, limited to in-frame sequences with V and J called. Missing clones are a known gap in these copies; in checked studies unresolved V genes cover under half, and the rest lacks a known reason. In all, the sample holds roughly 62,000 clones, and roughly 88% of those were seen once. The ten largest clones add up to 12% of the sample. In the paper's terms, the time point label means: cycle 1 day 1 (C1D1), immediately before nivolumab initiation. All trial patients had relapsed after autologous stem cell transplantation, with cohorts A, B and C differing in prior brentuximab vedotin exposure. The source material was peripheral blood mononuclear cells (PBMCs), sampled at baseline. The receptors were sampled from a human donor with classical Hodgkin lymphoma.

The CDR3 is CARSLAGAQPQHF. DNA of the CDR3: TGTGCCAGAAGCTTGGCAGGCGCTCAGCCCCAGCATTTT. The chain couples TRBV5-3 to TRBJ1-5; unclear D gene. TRBV5-3 is an ORF, with its function uncertain. There are 13 residues in the CDR3. Trimming stripped 0 bases from V and 6 bases from J, with 7 bases between.

The CDR3 nucleotides are TGTGCCAGCAGCTCGCCCGGGACTACCACCTACGAGCAGTACTTC. This sequence encodes CASSSPGTTTYEQYF. The rearrangement uses TRBV7-8 and TRBJ2-5; the match to TRBD2 covers 7 bases. The J call may not be correct, given that the DNA end is closer to TRBJ2-7. CDR1 and CDR2 from the germline V gene are SGHVS and FQNEAQ. This CDR3 spans 15 amino acids.

This chain links TRBV6-1 with TRBJ2-7, with D maybe TRBD2 (6 bases). In germline, CDR1 is MNHNS, CDR2 SASEGT. V was trimmed by 3 bases and J by 0 bases, leaving 12 bases between them. The CDR3 is made up of 15 amino acids. The CDR3 loop reads CASSEEGPSSYEQYF. The CDR3 nucleotides read TGTGCCAGCAGTGAGGAGGGGCCGAGCTCCTACGAGCAGTACTTC.

Only one count was recorded for this clone. V usage is TRBV7-9 and J usage is TRBJ2-7; D is unclear. This CDR3 is built from 12 residues. CDR1 and CDR2 from the germline V gene are SEHNR and FQNEAQ (reference sequence). Trimming left V 4 bases short and J 4 bases short, with 8 bases between. CDR3: CASSYGLYEQYF. CDR3 coding DNA: TGTGCCAGCAGCTACGGGCTTTACGAGCAGTACTTC.

The V gene is TRBV19, the J gene TRBJ2-7; D might be TRBD1 (7 bases). The germline CDR1 and CDR2 sequences are LNHDA and SQIVND (reference sequence). CDR3 length equals 14 residues. V lost 3 bases to trimming and J lost 6 bases, with 15 bases between them. Here the CDR3 DNA reads TGTGCCAGTAGTATGGAGGGGGCGGCCCTCGAGCAGTACTTC. Translating gives CASSMEGAALEQYF.

The chain recombines TRBV4-3 with TRBJ2-5; a weak D match, TRBD2 (5 bases). The V end lost 0 bases, the J end lost 2 bases, and 10 bases lay between the germline ends. From germline, CDR1 is LGHNA and CDR2 YSLEER. This CDR3 contains 15 residues. For the CDR3, the DNA is TGCGCCAGCAGCCAAGAGACGGGAAGTCAAGAGACCCAGTACTTC. Translated: CASSQETGSQETQYF.

Regarding this clone: One end of the junction varies from germline; a read error may be responsible. CDR3 sequence reads: CAWSGSMNIEAFF. The CDR3 DNA follows: TGTGCCTGGTCAGGGTCAATGAACATTGAAGCTTTCTTT. The chain joins TRBV30 to TRBJ1-1, with a weak D call TRBD1 (5 bases). CDR3 length equals 13 residues. Germline CDR1 reads GTSNPN; CDR2 reads SVGIG (reference sequence).

The rearrangement links TRBV9 to TRBJ2-5; 8 bases line up with TRBD1. Trimming at V came to 3 bases and at J to 10 bases, leaving 17 bases not matched to a gene. Germline-derived CDR1 and CDR2 are SGDLS and YYNGEE. This CDR3 contains 16 residues. In DNA, the CDR3 is TGTGCCAGCAGCGCAAAAGGACAGGGCCAGTTTAAGGGCCAGTACTTC. Amino acid sequence: CASSAKGQGQFKGQYF. Supplemented by reference TRBV9 and TRBJ2-5, the full variable domain reads DSGVTQTPKHLITATGQRVTLRCSPRSGDLSVYWYQQSLDQGLQFLIQYYNGEERAKGNILERFSAQQFPDLHSELNLSSLELGDSALYFCASSAKGQGQFKGQYFGPGTRLLVL.

The chain is built from TRBV28 and TRBJ1-4; unclear D gene. V lost 4 bases and J lost 7, with 16 bases in between. The germline CDR1 and CDR2 sequences are MDHEN and SYDVKM. The CDR3 totals 15 residues. The CDR3 nucleotides are TGTGCCAGCAGTTACAGACACCTTGCAAGTGAAAAACTGTTTTTT. It is translated as CASSYRHLASEKLFF.

This rearrangement joins TRBV11-2 to TRBJ1-1, with D maybe TRBD1 (6 bases). This CDR3 is built from 13 residues. The V and J ends lost 4 bases and 6 bases respectively, with 12 bases between them. Per the germline V gene, CDR1 is SGHAT and CDR2 is FQNNGV. The CDR3 DNA reads TGTGCCAGCAGCTCCCACAGGGTAGCTGAAGCTTTCTTT. Translated: CASSSHRVAEAFF.